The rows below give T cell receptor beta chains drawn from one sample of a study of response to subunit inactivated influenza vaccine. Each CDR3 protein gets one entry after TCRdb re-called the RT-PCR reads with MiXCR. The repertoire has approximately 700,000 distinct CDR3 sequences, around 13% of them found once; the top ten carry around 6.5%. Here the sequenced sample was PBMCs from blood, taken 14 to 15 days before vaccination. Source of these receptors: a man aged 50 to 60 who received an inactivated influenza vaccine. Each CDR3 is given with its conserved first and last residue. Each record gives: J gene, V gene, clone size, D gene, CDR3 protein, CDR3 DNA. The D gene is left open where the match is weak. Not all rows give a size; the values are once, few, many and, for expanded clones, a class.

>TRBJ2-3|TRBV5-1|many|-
CASSAGSTVPDTQYF
TGCGCCAGCAGCGCCGGTTCGACAGTACCCGATACGCAGTATTTT
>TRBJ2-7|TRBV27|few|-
CASSLSSGGTAYEQYF
TGTGCCAGCAGTTTATCGTCCGGGGGTACGGCATACGAGCAGTACTTC
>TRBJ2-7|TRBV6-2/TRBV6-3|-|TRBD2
CASLAGSSYEQYF
TGTGCCAGCTTAGCGGGGAGCTCCTACGAGCAGTACTTC
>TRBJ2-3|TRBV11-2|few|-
CASSLQGSGGTDTQYF
TGTGCCAGCAGCTTACAGGGGTCGGGGGGCACAGATACGCAGTATTTT
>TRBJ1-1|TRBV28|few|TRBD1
CASREGQDTEAFF
TGTGCCAGCAGGGAAGGACAGGACACTGAAGCTTTCTTT
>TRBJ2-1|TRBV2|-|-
CASSSSAGAGAYNEQFF
TGTGCCAGCAGTTCCAGCGCAGGTGCCGGGGCCTACAATGAGCAGTTCTTC
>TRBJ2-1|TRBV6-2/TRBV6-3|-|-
CASSYSTAGETYNEQFF
TGTGCCAGCAGTTACTCGACAGCGGGCGAAACCTACAATGAGCAGTTCTTC
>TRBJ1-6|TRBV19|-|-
CASSDHRVYTLHF
TGTGCCAGTAGTGACCACAGGGTATACACCCTCCACTTT
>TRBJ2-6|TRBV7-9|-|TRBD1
CASSLGTGDSGANVLTF
TGTGCCAGCAGCTTGGGGACAGGGGACTCTGGGGCCAACGTCCTGACTTTC
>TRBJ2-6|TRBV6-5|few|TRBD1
CASSYDRGRYSGANVLTF
TGTGCCAGCAGTTACGACAGGGGGCGATACTCTGGGGCCAACGTCCTGACTTTC
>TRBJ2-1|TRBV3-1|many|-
CASSQRTGIDEQFF
TGTGCCAGCAGCCAACGTACAGGGATAGATGAGCAGTTCTTC
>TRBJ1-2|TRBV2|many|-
CASTRNAVNYGYTF
TGTGCCAGCACAAGGAACGCAGTAAACTATGGCTACACCTTC
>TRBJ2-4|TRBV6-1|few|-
CASSRGPKNIQYF
TGTGCCAGCAGTAGGGGACCTAAAAACATTCAGTACTTC
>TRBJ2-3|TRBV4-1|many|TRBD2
CASSQDAGGGADTQYF
TGCGCCAGCAGCCAAGACGCGGGAGGGGGAGCAGATACGCAGTATTTT
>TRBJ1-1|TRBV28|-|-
CASSFVSDWNTEAFF
TGTGCCAGCAGTTTCGTAAGTGATTGGAACACTGAAGCTTTCTTT